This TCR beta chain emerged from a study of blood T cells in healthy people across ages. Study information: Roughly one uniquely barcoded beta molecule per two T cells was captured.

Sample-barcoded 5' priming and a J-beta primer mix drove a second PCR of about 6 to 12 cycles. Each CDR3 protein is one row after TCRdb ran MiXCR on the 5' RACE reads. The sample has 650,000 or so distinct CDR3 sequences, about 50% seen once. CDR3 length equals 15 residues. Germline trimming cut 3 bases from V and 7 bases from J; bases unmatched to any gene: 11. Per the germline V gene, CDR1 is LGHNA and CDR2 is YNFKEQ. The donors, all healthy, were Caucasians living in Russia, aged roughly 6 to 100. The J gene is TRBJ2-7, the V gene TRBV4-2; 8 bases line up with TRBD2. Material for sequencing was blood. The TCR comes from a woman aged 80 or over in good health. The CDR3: CASSHAESGSREQYF. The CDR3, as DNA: TGTGCCAGCAGCCACGCTGAGAGCGGGAGTCGGGAGCAGTACTTC.